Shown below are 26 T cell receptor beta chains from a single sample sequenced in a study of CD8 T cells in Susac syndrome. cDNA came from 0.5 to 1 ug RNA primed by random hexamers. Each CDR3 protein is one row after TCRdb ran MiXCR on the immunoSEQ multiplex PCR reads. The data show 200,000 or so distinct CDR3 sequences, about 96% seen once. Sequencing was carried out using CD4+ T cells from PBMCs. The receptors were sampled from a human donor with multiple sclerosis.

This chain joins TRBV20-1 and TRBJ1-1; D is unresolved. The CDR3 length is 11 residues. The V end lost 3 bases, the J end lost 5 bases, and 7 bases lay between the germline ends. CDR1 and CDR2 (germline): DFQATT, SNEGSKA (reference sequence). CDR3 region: CSASLRTEAFF. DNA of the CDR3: TGCAGTGCTAGTCTCAGGACTGAAGCTTTCTTT.

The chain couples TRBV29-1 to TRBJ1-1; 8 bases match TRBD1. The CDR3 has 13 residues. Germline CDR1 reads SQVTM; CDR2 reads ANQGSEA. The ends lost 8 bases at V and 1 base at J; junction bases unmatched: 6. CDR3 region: CSLSGGRNTEAFF. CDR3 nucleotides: TGCAGCTTATCAGGGGGCCGGAACACTGAAGCTTTCTTT.

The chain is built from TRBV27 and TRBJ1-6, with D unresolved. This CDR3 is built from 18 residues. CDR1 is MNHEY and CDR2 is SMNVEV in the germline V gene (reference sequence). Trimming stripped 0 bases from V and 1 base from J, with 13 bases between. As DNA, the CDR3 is TGTGCCAGCAGTTTATCGGTTCCGTGGGGATCCTATAATTCACCCCTCCACTTT. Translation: CASSLSVPWGSYNSPLHF.

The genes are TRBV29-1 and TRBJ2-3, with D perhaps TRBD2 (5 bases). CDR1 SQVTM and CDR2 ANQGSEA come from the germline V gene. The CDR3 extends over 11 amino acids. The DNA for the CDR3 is TGCACCGGGGAGTTCGCAGATACGCAGTATTTT. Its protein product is CTGEFADTQYF.

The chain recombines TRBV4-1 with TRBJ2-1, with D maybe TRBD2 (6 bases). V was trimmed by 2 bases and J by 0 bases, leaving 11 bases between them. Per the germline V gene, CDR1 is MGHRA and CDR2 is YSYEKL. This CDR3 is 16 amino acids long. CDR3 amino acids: CASSQRRVDSYNEQFF. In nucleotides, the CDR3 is TGCGCCAGCAGCCAAAGGAGGGTTGACTCCTACAATGAGCAGTTCTTC.

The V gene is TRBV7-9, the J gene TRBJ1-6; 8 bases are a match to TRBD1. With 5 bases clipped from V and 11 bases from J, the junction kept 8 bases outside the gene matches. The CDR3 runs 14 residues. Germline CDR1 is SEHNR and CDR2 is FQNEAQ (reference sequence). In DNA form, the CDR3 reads TGTGCCAGCAGCCCTGGGACAGGTGGTACACCCCTCCACTTT. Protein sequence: CASSPGTGGTPLHF.

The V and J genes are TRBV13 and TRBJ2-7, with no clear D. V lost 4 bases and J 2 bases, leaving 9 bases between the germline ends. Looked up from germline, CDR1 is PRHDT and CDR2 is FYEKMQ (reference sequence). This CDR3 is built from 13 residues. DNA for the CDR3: TGTGCCAGCAGCTCTCGTAGAACCTACGAGCAGTACTTC. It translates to CASSSRRTYEQYF.

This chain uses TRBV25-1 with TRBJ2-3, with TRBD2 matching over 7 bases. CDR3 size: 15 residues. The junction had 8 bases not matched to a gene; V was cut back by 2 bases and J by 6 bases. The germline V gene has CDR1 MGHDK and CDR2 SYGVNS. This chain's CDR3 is CASSETPAGVDTQYF. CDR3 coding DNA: TGTGCCAGCAGTGAAACCCCCGCGGGAGTGGATACGCAGTATTTT.

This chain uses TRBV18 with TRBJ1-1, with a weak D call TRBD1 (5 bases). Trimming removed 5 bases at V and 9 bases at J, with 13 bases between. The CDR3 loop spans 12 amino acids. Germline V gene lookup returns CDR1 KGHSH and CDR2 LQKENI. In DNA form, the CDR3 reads TGTGCCAGCTCATCAAGCTACAGGCAAGCTTTCTTT. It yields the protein CASSSSYRQAFF.

The DNA of the CDR3 is TGTGCCAGCAGCTTGCTCGGGACGGTAGCTAACTATGGCTACACCTTC. Amino acid sequence: CASSLLGTVANYGYTF. The J gene is TRBJ1-2, the V gene TRBV11-2; possible D gene TRBD1, 5 bases. CDR1 is SGHAT, CDR2 FQNNGV, per germline. V was trimmed by 3 bases and J by 0 bases, leaving 14 bases between them. The CDR3 consists of 16 residues.

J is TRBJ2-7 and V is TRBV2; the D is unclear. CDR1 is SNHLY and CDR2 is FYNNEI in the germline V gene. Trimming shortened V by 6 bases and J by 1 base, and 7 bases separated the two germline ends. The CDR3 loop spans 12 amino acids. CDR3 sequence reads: CASSVNSYEQYF. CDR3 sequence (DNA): TGTGCCAGCAGCGTCAATTCCTACGAGCAGTACTTC.

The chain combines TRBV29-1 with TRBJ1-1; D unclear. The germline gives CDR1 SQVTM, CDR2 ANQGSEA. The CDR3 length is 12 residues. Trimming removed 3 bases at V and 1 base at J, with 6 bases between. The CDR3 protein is CSVDRSNTEAFF. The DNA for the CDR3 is TGCAGCGTTGATCGATCGAACACTGAAGCTTTCTTT.

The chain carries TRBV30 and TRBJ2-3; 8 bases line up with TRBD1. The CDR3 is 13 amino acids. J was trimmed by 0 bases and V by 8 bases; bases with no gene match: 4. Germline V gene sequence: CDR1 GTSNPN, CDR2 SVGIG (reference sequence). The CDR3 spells CAANRGSTDTQYF. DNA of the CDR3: TGTGCCGCGAACAGGGGGAGCACAGATACGCAGTATTTT.

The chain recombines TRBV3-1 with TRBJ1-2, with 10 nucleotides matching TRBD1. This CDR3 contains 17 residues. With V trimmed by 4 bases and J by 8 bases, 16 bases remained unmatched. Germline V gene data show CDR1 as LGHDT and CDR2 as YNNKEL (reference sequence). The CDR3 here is CASSRRGTGVLRSGYTF. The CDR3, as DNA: TGTGCCAGCAGCCGCCGTGGGACAGGGGTCCTAAGGAGCGGCTACACCTTC.

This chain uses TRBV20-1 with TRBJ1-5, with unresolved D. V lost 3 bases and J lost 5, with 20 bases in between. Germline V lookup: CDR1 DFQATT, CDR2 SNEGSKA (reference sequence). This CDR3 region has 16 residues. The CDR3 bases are TGCAGTGCTAGGGGTCGCTTGGGTCAGGCTTATCAGCCCCAGCATTTT. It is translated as CSARGRLGQAYQPQHF.

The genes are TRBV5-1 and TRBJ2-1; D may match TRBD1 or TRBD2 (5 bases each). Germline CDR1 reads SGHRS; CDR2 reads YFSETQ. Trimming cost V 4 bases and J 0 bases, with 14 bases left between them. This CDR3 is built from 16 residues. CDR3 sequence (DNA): TGCGCCAGCAGCGGACCCGGGGCCCGCTCCTACAATGAGCAGTTCTTC. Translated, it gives CASSGPGARSYNEQFF.

Here the CDR3 reads CAWSVGLGSSYNEQFF. The CDR3 DNA sequence: TGTGCCTGGAGTGTAGGGCTTGGTAGCTCCTACAATGAGCAGTTCTTC. The gene calls are TRBV30 and TRBJ2-1; no clear D. V lost 0 bases, J lost 0 bases, and 12 bases lay in between. The CDR3 has 16 amino acids. The germline gives CDR1 GTSNPN, CDR2 SVGIG (reference sequence).

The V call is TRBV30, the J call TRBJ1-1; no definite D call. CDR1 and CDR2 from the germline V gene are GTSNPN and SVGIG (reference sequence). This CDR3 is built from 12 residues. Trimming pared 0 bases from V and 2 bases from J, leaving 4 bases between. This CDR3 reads CAWSVPNTEAFF. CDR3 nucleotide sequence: TGTGCCTGGAGTGTACCCAACACTGAAGCTTTCTTT.

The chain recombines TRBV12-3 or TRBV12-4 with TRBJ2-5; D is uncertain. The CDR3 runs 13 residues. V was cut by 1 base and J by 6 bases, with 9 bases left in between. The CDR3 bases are TGTGCCAGCAGTTTAGACTTCCGGCAGACCCAGTACTTC. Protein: CASSLDFRQTQYF.

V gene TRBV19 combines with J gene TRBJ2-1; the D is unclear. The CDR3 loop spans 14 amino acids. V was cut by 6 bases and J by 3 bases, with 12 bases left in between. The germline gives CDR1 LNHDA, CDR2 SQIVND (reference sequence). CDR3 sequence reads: CASSSSRLYNEQFF. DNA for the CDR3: TGTGCCAGTAGCTCCTCCCGACTCTACAATGAGCAGTTCTTC.

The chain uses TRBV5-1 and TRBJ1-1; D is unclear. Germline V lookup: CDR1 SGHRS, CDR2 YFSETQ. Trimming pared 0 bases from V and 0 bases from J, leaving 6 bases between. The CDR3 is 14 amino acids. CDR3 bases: TGCGCCAGCAGCTTGGACACCCTGAACACTGAAGCTTTCTTT. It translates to CASSLDTLNTEAFF.

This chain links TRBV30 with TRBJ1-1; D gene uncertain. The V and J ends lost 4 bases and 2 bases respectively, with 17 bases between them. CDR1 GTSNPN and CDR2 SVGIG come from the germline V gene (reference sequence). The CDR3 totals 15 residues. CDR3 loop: CAWIPLLIQNTEAFF. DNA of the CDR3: TGTGCCTGGATCCCCCTACTTATCCAAAACACTGAAGCTTTCTTT.

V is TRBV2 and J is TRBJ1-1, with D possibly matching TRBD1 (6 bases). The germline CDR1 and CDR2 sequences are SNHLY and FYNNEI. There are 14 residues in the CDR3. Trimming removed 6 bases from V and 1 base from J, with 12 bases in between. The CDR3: CASRRQAGNTEAFF. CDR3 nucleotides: TGTGCCAGCAGGCGACAGGCGGGGAACACTGAAGCTTTCTTT. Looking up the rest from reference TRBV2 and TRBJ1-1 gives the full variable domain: EPEVTQTPSHQVTQMGQEVILRCVPISNHLYFYWYRQILGQKVEFLVSFYNNEISEKSEIFDDQFSVERPDGSNFTLKIRSTKLEDSAMYFCASRRQAGNTEAFFGQGTRLTVV.

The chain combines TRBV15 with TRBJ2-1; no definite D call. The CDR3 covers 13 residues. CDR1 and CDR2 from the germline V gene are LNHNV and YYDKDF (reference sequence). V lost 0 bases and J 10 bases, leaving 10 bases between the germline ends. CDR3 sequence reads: CATSRDRVGEQFF. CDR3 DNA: TGTGCCACCAGCAGAGATCGGGTGGGGGAGCAGTTCTTC.

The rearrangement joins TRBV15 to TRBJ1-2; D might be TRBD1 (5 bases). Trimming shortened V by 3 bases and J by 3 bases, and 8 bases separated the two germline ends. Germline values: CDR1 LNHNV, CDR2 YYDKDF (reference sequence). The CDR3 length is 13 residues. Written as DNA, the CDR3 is TGTGCCACCAGCAGCAGGGTGGACTATGGCTACACCTTC. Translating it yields CATSSRVDYGYTF.

CDR3 DNA: TGCAGCGTTGAACGACTGCCCAGGCATGGAAACACCATATATTTT. This codes for CSVERLPRHGNTIYF. The V gene is TRBV29-1, the J gene TRBJ1-3; D remains ambiguous. The germline V and J ends were trimmed by 2 bases and 3 bases, with 14 bases remaining between them. Germline V lookup: CDR1 SQVTM, CDR2 ANQGSEA. The CDR3 contains 15 residues.